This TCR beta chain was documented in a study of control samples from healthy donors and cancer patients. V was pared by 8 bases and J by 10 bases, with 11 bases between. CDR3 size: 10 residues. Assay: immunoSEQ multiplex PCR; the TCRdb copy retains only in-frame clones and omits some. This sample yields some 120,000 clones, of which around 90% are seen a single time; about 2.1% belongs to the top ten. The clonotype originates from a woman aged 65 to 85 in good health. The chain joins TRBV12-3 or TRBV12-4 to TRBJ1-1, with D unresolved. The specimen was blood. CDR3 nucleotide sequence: TGTGCCAGCGCCGCAGGTTCAGCTTTCTTT. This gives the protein CASAAGSAFF.